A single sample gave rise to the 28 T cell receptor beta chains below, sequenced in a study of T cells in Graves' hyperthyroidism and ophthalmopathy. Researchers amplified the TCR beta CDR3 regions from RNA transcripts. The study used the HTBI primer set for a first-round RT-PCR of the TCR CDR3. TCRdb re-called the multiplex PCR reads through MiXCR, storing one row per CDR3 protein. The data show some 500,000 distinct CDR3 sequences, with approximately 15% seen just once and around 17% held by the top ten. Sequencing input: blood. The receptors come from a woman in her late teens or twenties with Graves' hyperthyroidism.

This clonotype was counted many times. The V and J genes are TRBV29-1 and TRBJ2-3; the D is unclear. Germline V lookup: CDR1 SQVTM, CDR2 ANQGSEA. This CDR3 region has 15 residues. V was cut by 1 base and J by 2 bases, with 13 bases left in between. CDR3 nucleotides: TGCAGCGTTGAAGGGGCGGTTACTACCACAGATACGCAGTATTTT. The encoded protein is CSVEGAVTTTDTQYF.

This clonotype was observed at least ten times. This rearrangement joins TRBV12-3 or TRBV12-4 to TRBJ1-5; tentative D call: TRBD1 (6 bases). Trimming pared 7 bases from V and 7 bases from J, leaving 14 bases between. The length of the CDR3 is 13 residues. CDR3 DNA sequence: TGTGCCAGCACCGGGGGGGGGGCCCAGCCCCAGCATTTT. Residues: CASTGGGAQPQHF.

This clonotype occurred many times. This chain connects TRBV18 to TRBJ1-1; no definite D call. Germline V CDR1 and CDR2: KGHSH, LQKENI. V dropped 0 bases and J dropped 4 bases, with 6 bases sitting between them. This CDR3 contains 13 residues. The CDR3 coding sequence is TGTGCCAGCTCACCACCAGCAGGCACTGAAGCTTTCTTT. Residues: CASSPPAGTEAFF.

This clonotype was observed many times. CDR3 coding DNA: TGTGCCAGCAGCTTAGGGAGCACCAACCACCAAGAGACCCAGTACTTC. The encoded protein is CASSLGSTNHQETQYF. This chain uses TRBV7-9 with TRBJ2-5; D unclear. CDR1 and CDR2 from the germline V gene are SEHNR and FQNEAQ (reference sequence). V was cut by 1 base and J by 0 bases, with 12 bases left in between. CDR3 size: 16 residues.

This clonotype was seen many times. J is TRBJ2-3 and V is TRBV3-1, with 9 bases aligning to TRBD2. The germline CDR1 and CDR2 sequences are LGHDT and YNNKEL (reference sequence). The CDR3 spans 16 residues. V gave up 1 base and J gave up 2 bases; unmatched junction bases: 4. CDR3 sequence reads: CASSQGSGGHTDTQYF. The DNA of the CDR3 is TGTGCCAGCAGCCAAGGGAGCGGGGGGCACACAGATACGCAGTATTTT.

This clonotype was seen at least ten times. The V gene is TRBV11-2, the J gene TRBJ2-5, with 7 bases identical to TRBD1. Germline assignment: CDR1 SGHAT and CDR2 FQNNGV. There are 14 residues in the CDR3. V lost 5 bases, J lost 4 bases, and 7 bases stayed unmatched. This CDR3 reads CASSRQGVAETQYF. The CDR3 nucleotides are TGTGCCAGCAGCCGACAGGGAGTAGCAGAGACCCAGTACTTC. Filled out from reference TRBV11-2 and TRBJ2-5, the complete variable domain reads EAGVAQSPRYKIIEKRQSVAFWCNPISGHATLYWYQQILGQGPKLLIQFQNNGVVDDSQLPKDRFSAERLKGVDSTLKIQPAKLEDSAVYLCASSRQGVAETQYFGPGTRLLVL.

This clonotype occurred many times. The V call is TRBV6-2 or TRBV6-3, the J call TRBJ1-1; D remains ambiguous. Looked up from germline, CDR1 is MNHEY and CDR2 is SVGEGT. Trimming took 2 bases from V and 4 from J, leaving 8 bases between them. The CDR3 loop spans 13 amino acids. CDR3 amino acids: CASSYRIGTEAFF. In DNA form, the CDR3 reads TGTGCCAGCAGTTACCGAATCGGCACTGAAGCTTTCTTT.

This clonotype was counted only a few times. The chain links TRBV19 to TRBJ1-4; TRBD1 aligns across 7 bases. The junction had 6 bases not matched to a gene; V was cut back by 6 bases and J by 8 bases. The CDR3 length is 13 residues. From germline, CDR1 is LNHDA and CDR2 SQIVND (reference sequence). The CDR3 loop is CASRIDREEKLFF. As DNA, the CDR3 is TGTGCCAGTAGAATCGACAGGGAAGAAAAACTGTTTTTT.

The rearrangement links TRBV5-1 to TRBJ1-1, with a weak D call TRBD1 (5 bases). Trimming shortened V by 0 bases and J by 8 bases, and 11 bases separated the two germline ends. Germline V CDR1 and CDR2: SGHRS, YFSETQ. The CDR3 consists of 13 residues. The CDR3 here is CASSLAPDKEAFF. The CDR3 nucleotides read TGCGCCAGCAGCTTGGCCCCGGACAAAGAAGCTTTCTTT.

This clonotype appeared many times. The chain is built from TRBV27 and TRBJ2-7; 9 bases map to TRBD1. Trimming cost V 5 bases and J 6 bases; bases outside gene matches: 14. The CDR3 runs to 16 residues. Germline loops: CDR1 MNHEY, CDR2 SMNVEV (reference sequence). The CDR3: CASSLNSFGTGTEQYF. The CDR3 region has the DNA TGTGCCAGCAGTCTCAACTCATTCGGGACAGGGACCGAGCAGTACTTC.

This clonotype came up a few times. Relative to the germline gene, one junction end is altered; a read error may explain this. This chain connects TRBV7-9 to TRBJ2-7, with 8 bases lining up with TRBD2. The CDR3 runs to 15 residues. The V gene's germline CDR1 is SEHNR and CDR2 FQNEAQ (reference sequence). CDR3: CASSLAAGGVYEQYF. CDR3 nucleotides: TGTGCCAGCAGCCTAGCCGCGGGAGGAGTTTACGAGCAGTACTTC.

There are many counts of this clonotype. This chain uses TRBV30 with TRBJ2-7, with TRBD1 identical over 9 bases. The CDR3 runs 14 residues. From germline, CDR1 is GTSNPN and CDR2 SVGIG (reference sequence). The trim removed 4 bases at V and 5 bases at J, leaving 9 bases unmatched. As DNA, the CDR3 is TGTGCCTGGAATCCCGGACAGGGGAAGGACGAGCAGTACTTC. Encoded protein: CAWNPGQGKDEQYF.

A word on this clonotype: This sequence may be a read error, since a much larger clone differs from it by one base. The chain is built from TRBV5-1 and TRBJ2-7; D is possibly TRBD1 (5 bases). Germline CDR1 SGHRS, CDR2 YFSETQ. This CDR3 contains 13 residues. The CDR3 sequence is CASSLGQGYKQYV. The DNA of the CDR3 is TGCGCCAGCAGCTTGGGGCAGGGCTACAAGCAGTACGTC.

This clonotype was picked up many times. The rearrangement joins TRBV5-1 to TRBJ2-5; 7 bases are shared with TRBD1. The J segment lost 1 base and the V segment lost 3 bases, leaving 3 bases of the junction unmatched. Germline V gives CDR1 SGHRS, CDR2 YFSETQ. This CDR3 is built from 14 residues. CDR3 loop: CASSSGQIQETQYF. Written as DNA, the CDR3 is TGCGCCAGCAGCTCGGGACAGATCCAAGAGACCCAGTACTTC. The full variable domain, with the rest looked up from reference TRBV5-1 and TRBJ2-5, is KAGVTQTPRYLIKTRGQQVTLSCSPISGHRSVSWYQQTPGQGLQFLFEYFSETQRNKGNFPGRFSGRQFSNSRSEMNVSTLELGDSALYLCASSSGQIQETQYFGPGTRLLVL.

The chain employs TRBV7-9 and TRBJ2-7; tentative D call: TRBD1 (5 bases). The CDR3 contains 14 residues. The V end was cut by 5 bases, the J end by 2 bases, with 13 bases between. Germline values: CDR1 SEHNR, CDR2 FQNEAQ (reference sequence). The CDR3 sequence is CASSPRTLTYEQYF. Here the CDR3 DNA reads TGTGCCAGCAGCCCTAGGACACTAACCTACGAGCAGTACTTC.

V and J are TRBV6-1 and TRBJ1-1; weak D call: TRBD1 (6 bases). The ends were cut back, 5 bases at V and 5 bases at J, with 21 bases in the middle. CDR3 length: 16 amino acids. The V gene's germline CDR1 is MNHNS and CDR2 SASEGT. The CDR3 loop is CASSSRQARGRTEAFF. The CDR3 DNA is TGTGCCAGCAGTTCCCGACAGGCCCGGGGGAGAACTGAAGCTTTCTTT.

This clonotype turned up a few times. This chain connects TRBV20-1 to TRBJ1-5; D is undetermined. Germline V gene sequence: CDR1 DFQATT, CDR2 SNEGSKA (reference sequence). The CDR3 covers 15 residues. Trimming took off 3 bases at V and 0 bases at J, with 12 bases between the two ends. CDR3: CSASTQSISNQPQHF. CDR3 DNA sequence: TGCAGTGCTAGTACACAGAGCATTAGCAATCAGCCCCAGCATTTT.

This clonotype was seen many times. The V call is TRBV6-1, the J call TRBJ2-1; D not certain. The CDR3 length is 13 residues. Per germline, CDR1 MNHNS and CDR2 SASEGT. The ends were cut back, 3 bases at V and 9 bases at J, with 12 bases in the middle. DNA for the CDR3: TGTGCCAGCAGTGAGCTAGGTCTATCTGAGCAGTTCTTC. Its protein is CASSELGLSEQFF.

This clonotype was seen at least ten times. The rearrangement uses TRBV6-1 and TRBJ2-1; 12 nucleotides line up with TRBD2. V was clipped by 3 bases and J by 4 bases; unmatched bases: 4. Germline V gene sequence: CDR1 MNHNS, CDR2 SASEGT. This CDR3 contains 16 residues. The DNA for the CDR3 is TGTGCCAGCAGTGATACGACTAGCGGGGGTTACAATGAGCAGTTCTTC. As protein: CASSDTTSGGYNEQFF.

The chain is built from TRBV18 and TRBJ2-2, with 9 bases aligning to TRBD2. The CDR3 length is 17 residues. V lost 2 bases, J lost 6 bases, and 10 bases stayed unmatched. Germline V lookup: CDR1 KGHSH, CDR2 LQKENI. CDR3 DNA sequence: TGTGCCAGCTCACCATCGTCAAGCGGGAGGAATCCCGGGGAGCTGTTTTTT. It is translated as CASSPSSSGRNPGELFF. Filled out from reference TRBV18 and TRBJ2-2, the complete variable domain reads NAGVMQNPRHLVRRRGQEARLRCSPMKGHSHVYWYRQLPEEGLKFMVYLQKENIIDESGMPKERFSAEFPKEGPSILRIQQVVRGDSAAYFCASSPSSSGRNPGELFFGEGSRLTVL.

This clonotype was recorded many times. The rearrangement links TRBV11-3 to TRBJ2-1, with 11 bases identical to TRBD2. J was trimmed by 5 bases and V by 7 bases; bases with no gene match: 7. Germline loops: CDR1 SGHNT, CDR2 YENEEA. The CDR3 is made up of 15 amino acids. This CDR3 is CASNLRLAGNNEQFF. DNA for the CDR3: TGTGCCAGCAACCTTCGACTAGCGGGAAACAATGAGCAGTTCTTC.

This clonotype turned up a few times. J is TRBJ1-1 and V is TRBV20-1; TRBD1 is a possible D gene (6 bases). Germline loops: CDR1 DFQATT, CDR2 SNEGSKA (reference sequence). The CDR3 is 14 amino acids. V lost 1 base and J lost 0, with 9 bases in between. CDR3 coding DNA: TGCAGTGCTAGAGCGGGACACCTGAACACTGAAGCTTTCTTT. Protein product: CSARAGHLNTEAFF.

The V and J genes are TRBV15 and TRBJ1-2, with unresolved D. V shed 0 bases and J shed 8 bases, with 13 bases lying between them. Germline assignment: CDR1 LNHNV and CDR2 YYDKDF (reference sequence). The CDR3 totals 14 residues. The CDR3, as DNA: TGTGCCACCAGCAGAGAGTTATCCTACACGGGCTACACCTTC. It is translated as CATSRELSYTGYTF.

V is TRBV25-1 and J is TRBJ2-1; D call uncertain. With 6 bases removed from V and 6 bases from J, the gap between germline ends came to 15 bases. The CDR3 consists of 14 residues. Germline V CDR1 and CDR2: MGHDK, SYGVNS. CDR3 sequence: CASRVRLGSNEQFF. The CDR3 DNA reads TGTGCCAGCAGAGTACGCTTGGGGTCCAATGAGCAGTTCTTC.

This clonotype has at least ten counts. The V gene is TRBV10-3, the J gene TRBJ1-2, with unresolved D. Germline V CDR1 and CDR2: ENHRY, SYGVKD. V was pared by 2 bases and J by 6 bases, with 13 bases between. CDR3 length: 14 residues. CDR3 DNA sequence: TGTGCCATCAGTGAGCGTAGGGAAAAGGATGGCTACACCTTC. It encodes CAISERREKDGYTF.

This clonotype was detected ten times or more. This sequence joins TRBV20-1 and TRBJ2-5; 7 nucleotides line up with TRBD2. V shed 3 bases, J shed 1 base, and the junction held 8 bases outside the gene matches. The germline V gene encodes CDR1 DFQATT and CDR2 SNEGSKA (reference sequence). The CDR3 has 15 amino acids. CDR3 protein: CSASVRASGQETQYF. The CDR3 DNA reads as TGCAGTGCTAGCGTCCGGGCTAGCGGCCAAGAGACCCAGTACTTC.

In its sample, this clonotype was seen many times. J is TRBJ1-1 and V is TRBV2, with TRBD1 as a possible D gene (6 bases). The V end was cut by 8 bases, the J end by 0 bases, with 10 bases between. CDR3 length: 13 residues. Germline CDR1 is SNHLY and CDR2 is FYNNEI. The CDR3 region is CASPDRMNTEAFF. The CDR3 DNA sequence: TGTGCCAGCCCGGACAGAATGAACACTGAAGCTTTCTTT.

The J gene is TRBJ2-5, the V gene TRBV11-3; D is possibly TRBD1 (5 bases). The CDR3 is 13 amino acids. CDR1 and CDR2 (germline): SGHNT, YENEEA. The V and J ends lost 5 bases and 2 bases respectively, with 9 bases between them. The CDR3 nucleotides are TGTGCCAGCAGCCCGGACAATCAAGAGACCCAGTACTTC. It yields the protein CASSPDNQETQYF.